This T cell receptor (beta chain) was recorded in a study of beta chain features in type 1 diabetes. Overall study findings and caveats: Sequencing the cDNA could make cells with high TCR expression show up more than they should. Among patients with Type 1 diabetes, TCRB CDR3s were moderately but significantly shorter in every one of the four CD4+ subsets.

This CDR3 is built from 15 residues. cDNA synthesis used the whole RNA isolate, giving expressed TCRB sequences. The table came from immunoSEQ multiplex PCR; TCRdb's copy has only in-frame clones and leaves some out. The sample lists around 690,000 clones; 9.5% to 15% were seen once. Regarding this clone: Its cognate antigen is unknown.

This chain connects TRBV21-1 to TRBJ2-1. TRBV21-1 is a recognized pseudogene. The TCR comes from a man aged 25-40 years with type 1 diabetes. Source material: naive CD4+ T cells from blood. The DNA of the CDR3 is TGTGCCAGCAGCAAAGCCCAGGGACCCTACAATGAGCAGTTCTTC. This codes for CASSKAQGPYNEQFF.